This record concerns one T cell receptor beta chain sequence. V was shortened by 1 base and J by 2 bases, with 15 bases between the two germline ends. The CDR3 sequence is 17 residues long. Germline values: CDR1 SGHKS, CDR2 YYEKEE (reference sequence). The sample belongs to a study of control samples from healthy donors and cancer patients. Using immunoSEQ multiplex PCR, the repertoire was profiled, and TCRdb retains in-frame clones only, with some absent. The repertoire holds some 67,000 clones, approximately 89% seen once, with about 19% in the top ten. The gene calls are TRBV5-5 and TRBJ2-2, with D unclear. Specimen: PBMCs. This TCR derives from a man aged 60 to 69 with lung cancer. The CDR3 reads CASSLSTRAANTGELFF. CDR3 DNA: TGTGCCAGCAGCTTGTCAACTCGGGCAGCCAACACCGGGGAGCTGTTTTTT.